Sequencing of this T cell receptor (beta chain) was carried out in a study of blood T cell repertoires in COVID-19. On the study more broadly: Nucleic acid was either cDNA or gDNA, and it came from T cells, B-cell-depleted T cells, or PBMCs.

V shed 0 bases, J shed 4 bases, and the junction held 4 bases outside the gene matches. The CDR3 length is 16 residues. Germline V gene lookup returns CDR1 MNHEY and CDR2 SVGAGI. In its sample, this clone was seen once. The protocol was immunoSEQ multiplex PCR, while the TCRdb copy is restricted to in-frame clones and leaves out a portion. The sample carries about 46,000 clones, 70% to 90% recorded once. This chain links TRBV6-5 with TRBJ2-1, with TRBD1 matching 9 bases. Sample: peripheral blood. This sequence was found in a human donor in a cohort sampled during active COVID-19. The donor label of this sample is uncertain. The DNA for the CDR3 is TGTGCCAGCAGTTACTCGAGGGACAGGGTATACAATGAGCAGTTCTTC. Its protein product is CASSYSRDRVYNEQFF.